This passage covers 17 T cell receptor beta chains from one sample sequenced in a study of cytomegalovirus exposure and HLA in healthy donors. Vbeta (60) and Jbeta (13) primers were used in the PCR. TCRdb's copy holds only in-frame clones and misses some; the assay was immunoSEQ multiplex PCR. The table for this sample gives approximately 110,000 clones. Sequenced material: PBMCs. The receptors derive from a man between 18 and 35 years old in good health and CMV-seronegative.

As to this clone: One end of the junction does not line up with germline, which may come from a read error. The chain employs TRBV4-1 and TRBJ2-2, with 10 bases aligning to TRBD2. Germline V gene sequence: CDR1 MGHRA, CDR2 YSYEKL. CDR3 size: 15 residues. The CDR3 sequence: CASSPGLAKTGELFF. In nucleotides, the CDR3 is TGCGCCAGCAGCCCGGGACTAGCGAAGACCGGGGAGCTGTTTTTT.

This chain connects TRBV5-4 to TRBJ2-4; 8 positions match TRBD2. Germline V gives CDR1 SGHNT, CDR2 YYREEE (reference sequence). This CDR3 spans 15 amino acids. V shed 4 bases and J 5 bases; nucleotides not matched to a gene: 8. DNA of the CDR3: TGTGCCAGCAGCCCGAGGTTCGGGAGGGAAAACATTCAGTACTTC. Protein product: CASSPRFGRENIQYF.

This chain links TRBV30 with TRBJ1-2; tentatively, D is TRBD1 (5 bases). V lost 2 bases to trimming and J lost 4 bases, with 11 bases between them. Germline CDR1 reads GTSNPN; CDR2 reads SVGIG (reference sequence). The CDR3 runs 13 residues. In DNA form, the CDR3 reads TGTGCCTGGAGTTCCGGGGGGTCCTATGGCTACACCTTC. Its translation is CAWSSGGSYGYTF.

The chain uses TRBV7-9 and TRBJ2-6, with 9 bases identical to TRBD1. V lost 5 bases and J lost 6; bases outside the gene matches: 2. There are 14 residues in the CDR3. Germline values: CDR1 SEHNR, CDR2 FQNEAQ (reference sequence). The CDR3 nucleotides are TGTGCCAGCAGCGACAGGGGGTTGGCCAACGTCCTGACTTTC. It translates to CASSDRGLANVLTF. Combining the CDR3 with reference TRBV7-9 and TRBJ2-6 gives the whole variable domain DTGVSQNPRHKITKRGQNVTFRCDPISEHNRLYWYRQTLGQGPEFLTYFQNEAQLEKSRLLSDRFSAERPKGSFSTLEIQRTEQGDSAMYLCASSDRGLANVLTFGAGSRLTVL.

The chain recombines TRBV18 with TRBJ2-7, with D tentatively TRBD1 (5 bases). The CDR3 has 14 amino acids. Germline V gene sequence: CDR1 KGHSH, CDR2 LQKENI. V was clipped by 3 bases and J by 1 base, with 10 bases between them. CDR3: CASSPAQGSYEQYF. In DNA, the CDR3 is TGTGCCAGCTCACCCGCCCAGGGATCCTACGAGCAGTACTTC.

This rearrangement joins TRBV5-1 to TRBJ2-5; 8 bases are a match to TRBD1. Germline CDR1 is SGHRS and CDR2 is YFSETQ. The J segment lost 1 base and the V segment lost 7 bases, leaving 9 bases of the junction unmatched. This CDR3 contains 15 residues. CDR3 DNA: TGCGCCAGCGGGCTACTGACAGGGGTCCAAGAGACCCAGTACTTC. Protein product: CASGLLTGVQETQYF. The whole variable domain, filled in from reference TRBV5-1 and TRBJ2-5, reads KAGVTQTPRYLIKTRGQQVTLSCSPISGHRSVSWYQQTPGQGLQFLFEYFSETQRNKGNFPGRFSGRQFSNSRSEMNVSTLELGDSALYLCASGLLTGVQETQYFGPGTRLLVL.

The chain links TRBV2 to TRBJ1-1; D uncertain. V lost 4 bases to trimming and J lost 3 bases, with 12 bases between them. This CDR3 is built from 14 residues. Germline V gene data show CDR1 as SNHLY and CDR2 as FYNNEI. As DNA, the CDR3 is TGTGCCAGCAGTGTTATGGTCCAGGACACTGAAGCTTTCTTT. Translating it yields CASSVMVQDTEAFF.

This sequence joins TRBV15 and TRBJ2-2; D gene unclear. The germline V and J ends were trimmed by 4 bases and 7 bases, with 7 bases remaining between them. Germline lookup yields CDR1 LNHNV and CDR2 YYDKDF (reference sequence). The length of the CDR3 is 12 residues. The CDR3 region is CATSILSGELFF. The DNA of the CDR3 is TGTGCCACCAGCATCCTGAGCGGGGAGCTGTTTTTT.

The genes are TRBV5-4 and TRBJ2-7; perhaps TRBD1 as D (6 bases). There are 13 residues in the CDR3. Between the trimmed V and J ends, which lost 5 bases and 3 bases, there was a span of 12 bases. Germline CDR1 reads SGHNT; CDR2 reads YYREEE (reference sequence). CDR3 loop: CASSQDRRYEQYF. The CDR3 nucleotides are TGTGCCAGCAGTCAAGACAGGCGCTACGAGCAGTACTTC.

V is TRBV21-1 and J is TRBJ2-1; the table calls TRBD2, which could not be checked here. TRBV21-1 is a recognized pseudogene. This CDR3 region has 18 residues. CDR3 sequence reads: CASSKVSLAGGEYNEQFF. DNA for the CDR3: TGTGCCAGCAGCAAAGTCAGCCTAGCGGGAGGGGAATACAATGAGCAGTTCTTC.

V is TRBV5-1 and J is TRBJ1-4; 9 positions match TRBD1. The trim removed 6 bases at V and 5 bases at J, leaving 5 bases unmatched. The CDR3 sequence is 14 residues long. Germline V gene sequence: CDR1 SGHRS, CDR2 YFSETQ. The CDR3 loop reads CASTPGQGNEKLFF. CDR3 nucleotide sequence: TGCGCCAGCACCCCGGGACAGGGAAATGAAAAACTGTTTTTT. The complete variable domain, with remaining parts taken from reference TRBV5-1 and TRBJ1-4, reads KAGVTQTPRYLIKTRGQQVTLSCSPISGHRSVSWYQQTPGQGLQFLFEYFSETQRNKGNFPGRFSGRQFSNSRSEMNVSTLELGDSALYLCASTPGQGNEKLFFGSGTQLSVL.

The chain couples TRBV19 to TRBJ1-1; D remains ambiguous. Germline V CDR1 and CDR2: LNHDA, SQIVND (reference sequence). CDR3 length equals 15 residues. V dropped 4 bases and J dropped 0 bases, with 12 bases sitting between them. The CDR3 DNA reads TGTGCCAGTAGTAGGACTGTTATCTTGAACACTGAAGCTTTCTTT. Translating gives CASSRTVILNTEAFF.

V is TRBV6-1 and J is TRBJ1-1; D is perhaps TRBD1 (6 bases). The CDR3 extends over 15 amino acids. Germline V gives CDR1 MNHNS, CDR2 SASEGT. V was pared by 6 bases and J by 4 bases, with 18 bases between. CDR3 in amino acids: CASSGYLGGVTEAFF. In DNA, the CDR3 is TGTGCCAGCAGCGGGTACTTAGGGGGAGTCACTGAAGCTTTCTTT.

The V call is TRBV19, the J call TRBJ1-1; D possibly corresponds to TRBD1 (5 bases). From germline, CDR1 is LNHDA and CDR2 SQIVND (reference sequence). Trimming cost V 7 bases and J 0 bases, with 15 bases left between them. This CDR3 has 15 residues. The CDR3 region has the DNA TGTGCCAGTAATTCGAAGGGGAACATGAACACTGAAGCTTTCTTT. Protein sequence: CASNSKGNMNTEAFF.

The CDR3 loop is CASSDPDQETQYF. DNA for the CDR3: TGCGCCAGCAGTGACCCAGACCAAGAGACCCAGTACTTC. The chain is built from TRBV10-2 and TRBJ2-5; D call uncertain. CDR3 length: 13 residues. CDR1 and CDR2 from the germline V gene are WSHSY and SAAADI. The ends were cut back, 3 bases at V and 0 bases at J, with 5 bases in the middle.

CDR3 protein: CASSSYRENQPQHF. The CDR3 DNA follows: TGTGCCAGCAGTTCTTACAGGGAGAATCAGCCCCAGCATTTT. The chain employs TRBV6-5 and TRBJ1-5, with a possible D match to TRBD1 (6 bases). Looked up from germline, CDR1 is MNHEY and CDR2 is SVGAGI. The CDR3 loop spans 14 amino acids. Trimming shortened V by 4 bases and J by 4 bases, and 11 bases separated the two germline ends.

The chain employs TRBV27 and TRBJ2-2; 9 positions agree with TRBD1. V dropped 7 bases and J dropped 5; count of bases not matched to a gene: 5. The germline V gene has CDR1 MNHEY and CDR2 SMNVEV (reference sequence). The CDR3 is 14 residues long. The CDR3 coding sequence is TGTGCCAGCATCCGACAGGGGGTAACCGGGGAGCTGTTTTTT. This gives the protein CASIRQGVTGELFF.